This is a list of T cell receptor beta chains from one sample in a study of shared clonotypes between healthy human individuals. The method was immunoSEQ multiplex PCR; TCRdb's version includes in-frame clones alone and lacks a portion of them. The sample includes fewer than 550,000 clones, about three quarters of them seen just once. The specimen sequenced was PBMCs. Receptors originate from a woman in her thirties or forties in good health. Some clones in this sample may be carry-over from other donors' samples. The CDR3 runs from the conserved cysteine through the conserved F or W. Fields, in order: clone size, J gene, D gene, V gene, CDR3 DNA, CDR3 protein. A D gene is named only where the DNA matches it firmly. Clone size is not always given. Where it is, it says once, few, many or a class for expanded clones.

-,TRBJ2-7,-,TRBV5-1,TGCGCCAGCAGCCAATGGACTACTTCCTACGAGCAGTACTTC,CASSQWTTSYEQYF
once,TRBJ2-4,-,TRBV11-2,TGTGCCAGCAGCCCAGTAATAGCCAAAAACATTCAGTACTTC,CASSPVIAKNIQYF
-,TRBJ1-2,-,TRBV5-6,TGTGCCAGCAGCTTGGCACGGCAGACCCTCTATGGCTACACCTTC,CASSLARQTLYGYTF
-,TRBJ1-2,-,TRBV9,TGTGCCAGCAGCCCTCGGACCTTGGGTGGTGGCTACACCTTC,CASSPRTLGGGYTF
-,TRBJ2-6,-,TRBV19,TGTGCCAGTAGTACCCACGGAGGGTCTGGGGCCAACGTCCTGACTTTC,CASSTHGGSGANVLTF
-,TRBJ1-4,TRBD1,TRBV11-2,TGTGCCAGCAGCCAGTACAGGGGGCCTAATGAAAAACTGTTTTTT,CASSQYRGPNEKLFF
-,TRBJ2-2,TRBD1,TRBV7-3,TGTGCCAGCAGCTTATATTTGTCAGGGGGTACCGGGGAGCTGTTTTTT,CASSLYLSGGTGELFF
-,TRBJ2-7,-,TRBV19,TGTGCCAGTAGTCCTCGGACTGACTCCTACGAGCAGTACTTC,CASSPRTDSYEQYF
-,TRBJ1-1,-,TRBV25-1,TGTGCCAGCAGTGAATGGAGTCTGGGTTCCACTGAAGCTTTCTTT,CASSEWSLGSTEAFF
-,TRBJ2-7,-,TRBV7-9,TGTGCCAGCACCGACGGAACAGGGTTCTACGAGCAGTACTTC,CASTDGTGFYEQYF
-,TRBJ2-5,TRBD2,TRBV5-8,TGTGCCAGCAGCGGGGCCAGCGGGAGGGTTCAAGAGACCCAGTACTTC,CASSGASGRVQETQYF
-,TRBJ2-7,-,TRBV9,TGTGCCAGCAGCGTAGGAGGTGGGACGGGGGAGCAGTACTTC,CASSVGGGTGEQYF